The 2 T cell receptor beta chains reported below all come from one sample, sequenced in a study of blood T cell repertoires in COVID-19. Assay used: immunoSEQ multiplex PCR; TCRdb lists only in-frame clones, some missing. The sample holds hundreds of thousands of clones, 87% seen once. Sequencing used peripheral blood. These receptors were taken from a man younger than 30 with active or convalescent COVID-19.

The V gene is TRBV9, the J gene TRBJ2-1; TRBD2 matches 16 bases. Germline CDR1 SGDLS, CDR2 YYNGEE. This CDR3 has 16 residues. The V segment lost 4 bases and the J segment 8 bases; nucleotides outside the gene matches: 6. CDR3 protein: CASSITGTSGRDEQFF. The DNA of the CDR3 is TGTGCCAGCAGCATCACCGGGACTAGCGGGAGGGATGAGCAGTTCTTC.

V and J are TRBV10-3 and TRBJ2-1, with 9 bases aligning to TRBD2. The germline gives CDR1 ENHRY, CDR2 SYGVKD. The ends lost 7 bases at V and 5 bases at J; junction bases unmatched: 9. The CDR3 extends over 15 amino acids. This CDR3 is CAIKPLAGQDNEQFF. The CDR3, as DNA: TGTGCCATCAAGCCACTAGCGGGTCAGGACAATGAGCAGTTCTTC.